This T cell receptor (beta chain) was sequenced for a study of CD8 T cells in ankylosing spondylitis. TCRdb reprocessed the 5' RACE reads via MiXCR and lists one record per CDR3 protein. The sample contains around 75,000 distinct CDR3 sequences, about 5.4% of which appear only once. This clonotype was seen ten or more times. Its target is unknown. This CDR3 is built from 14 residues. V lost 1 base, J lost 2 bases, and 9 bases lay in between. CDR1 is LGHNA, CDR2 YSLEER, per germline. General study results and limits: A TCR beta motif of seven or eight highly homologous variants appeared characteristic of ankylosing spondylitis blood.

J is TRBJ2-7 and V is TRBV4-3, with D unresolved. Sequencing was performed on blood, either unsorted or a sorted T cell fraction (not recorded which). This TCR came from a male donor with ankylosing spondylitis or in good health (not recorded which). The chain's CDR3 is CASSQVGQAYEQYF. The CDR3, as DNA: TGCGCCAGCAGCCAAGTAGGGCAGGCCTACGAGCAGTACTTC.